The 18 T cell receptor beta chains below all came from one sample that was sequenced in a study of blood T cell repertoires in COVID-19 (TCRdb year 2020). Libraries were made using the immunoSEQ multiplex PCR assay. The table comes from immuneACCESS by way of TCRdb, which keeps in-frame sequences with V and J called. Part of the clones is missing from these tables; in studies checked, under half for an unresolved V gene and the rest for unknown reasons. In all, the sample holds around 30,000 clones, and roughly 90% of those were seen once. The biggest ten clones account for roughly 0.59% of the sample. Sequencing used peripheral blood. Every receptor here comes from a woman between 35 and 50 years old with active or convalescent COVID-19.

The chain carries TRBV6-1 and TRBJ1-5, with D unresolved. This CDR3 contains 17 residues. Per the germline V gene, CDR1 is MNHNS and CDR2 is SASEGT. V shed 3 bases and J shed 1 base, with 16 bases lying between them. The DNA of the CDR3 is TGTGCCAGCAGTGACCACACACGGGGTCGGAGCAATCAGCCCCAGCATTTT. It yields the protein CASSDHTRGRSNQPQHF.

The CDR3 here is CASSPLNGTGAPYEQYF. The CDR3 DNA follows: TGTGCCAGCTCACCGCTAAACGGGACAGGGGCCCCCTACGAGCAGTACTTC. This chain connects TRBV18 to TRBJ2-7; TRBD1 matches 10 bases. The CDR3 runs to 17 residues. Per germline, CDR1 KGHSH and CDR2 LQKENI. V lost 3 bases, J lost 2 bases, and 10 bases stayed unmatched. The variable domain in full, with the rest retrieved from reference TRBV18 and TRBJ2-7, is NAGVMQNPRHLVRRRGQEARLRCSPMKGHSHVYWYRQLPEEGLKFMVYLQKENIIDESGMPKERFSAEFPKEGPSILRIQQVVRGDSAAYFCASSPLNGTGAPYEQYFGPGTRLTVT.

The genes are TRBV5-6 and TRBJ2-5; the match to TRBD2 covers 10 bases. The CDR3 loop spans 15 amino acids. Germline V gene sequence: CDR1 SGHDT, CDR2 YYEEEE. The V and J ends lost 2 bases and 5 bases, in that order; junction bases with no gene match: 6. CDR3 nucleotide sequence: TGTGCCAGCAGCTTAGCGGGGGGGCCTGGGGAGACCCAGTACTTC. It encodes CASSLAGGPGETQYF.

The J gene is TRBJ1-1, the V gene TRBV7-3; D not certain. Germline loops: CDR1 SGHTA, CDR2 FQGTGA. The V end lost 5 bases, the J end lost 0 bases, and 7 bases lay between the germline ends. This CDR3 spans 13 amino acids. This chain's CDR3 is CASSPGLNTEAFF. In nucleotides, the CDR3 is TGTGCCAGCAGCCCAGGCCTGAACACTGAAGCTTTCTTT.

In nucleotides, the CDR3 is TGTGCCAGCGGAGGGACAGGGACCAACTATGGCTACACCTTC. As protein: CASGGTGTNYGYTF. The genes are TRBV28 and TRBJ1-2; TRBD1 agrees at 9 bases. Germline V gives CDR1 MDHEN, CDR2 SYDVKM. V shed 8 bases, J shed 2 bases, and the junction held 6 bases outside the gene matches. This CDR3 has 14 residues.

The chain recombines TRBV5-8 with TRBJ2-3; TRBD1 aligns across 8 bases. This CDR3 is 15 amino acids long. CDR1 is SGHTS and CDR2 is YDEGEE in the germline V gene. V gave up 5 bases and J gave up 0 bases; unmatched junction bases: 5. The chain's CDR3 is CASRRRQGSTDTQYF. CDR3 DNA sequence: TGTGCCAGCAGGCGGCGACAGGGGAGCACAGATACGCAGTATTTT.

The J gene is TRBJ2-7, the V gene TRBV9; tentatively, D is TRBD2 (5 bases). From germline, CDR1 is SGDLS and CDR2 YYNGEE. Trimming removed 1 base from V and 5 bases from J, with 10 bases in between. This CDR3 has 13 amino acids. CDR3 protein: CASSVLHGDEQYF. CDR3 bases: TGTGCCAGCAGCGTACTTCACGGGGACGAGCAGTACTTC.

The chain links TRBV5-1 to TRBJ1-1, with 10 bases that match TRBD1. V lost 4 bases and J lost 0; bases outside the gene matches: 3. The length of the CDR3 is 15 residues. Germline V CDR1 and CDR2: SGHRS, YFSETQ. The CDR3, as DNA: TGCGCCAGCAGCGGGGGACAGGGGATGAACACTGAAGCTTTCTTT. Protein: CASSGGQGMNTEAFF.

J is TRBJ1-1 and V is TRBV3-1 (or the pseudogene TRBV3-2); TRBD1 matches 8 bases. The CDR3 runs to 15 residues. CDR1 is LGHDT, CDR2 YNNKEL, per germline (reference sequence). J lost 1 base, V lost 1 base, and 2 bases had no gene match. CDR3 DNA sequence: TGTGCCAGCAGCCAAGGACAGGGGAGGAACACTGAAGCTTTCTTT. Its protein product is CASSQGQGRNTEAFF.

The CDR3 reads CASRAAGTGLGYTF. CDR3 in DNA: TGTGCCAGCAGAGCCGCCGGGACAGGGCTCGGCTACACCTTC. The chain combines TRBV6-5 with TRBJ1-2; 9 bases map to TRBD1. Germline values: CDR1 MNHEY, CDR2 SVGAGI. V lost 6 bases and J lost 8; bases outside the gene matches: 10. The CDR3 spans 14 residues.

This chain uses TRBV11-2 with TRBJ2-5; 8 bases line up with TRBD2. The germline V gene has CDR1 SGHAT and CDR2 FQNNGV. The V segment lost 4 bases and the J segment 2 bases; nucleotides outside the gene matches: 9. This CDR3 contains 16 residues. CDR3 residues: CASSSAGTRPQETQYF. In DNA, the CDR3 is TGTGCCAGCAGCTCGGCCGGGACTAGACCACAAGAGACCCAGTACTTC.

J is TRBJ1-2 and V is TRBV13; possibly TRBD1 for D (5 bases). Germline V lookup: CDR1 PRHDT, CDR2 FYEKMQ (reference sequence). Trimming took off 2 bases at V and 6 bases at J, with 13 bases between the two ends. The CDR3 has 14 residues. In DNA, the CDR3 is TGTGCCAGCAGCTTATCCCAGGGCTGGGATGGCTACACCTTC. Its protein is CASSLSQGWDGYTF.

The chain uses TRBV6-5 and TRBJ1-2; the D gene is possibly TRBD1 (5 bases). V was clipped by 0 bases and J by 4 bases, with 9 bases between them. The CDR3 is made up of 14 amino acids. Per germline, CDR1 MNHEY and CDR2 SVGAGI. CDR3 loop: CASSYSGTFYGYTF. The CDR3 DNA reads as TGTGCCAGCAGTTACTCCGGGACTTTCTATGGCTACACCTTC.

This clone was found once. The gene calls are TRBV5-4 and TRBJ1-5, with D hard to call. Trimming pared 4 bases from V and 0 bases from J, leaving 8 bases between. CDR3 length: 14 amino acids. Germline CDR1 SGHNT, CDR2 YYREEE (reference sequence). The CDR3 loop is CASSLRGSNQPQHF. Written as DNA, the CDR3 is TGTGCCAGCAGCCTCCGGGGTAGCAATCAGCCCCAGCATTTT.

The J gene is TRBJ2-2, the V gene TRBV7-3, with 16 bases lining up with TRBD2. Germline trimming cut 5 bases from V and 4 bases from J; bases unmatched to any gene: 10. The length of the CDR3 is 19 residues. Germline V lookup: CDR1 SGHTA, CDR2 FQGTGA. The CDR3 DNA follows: TGTGCCAGCAGCCGGAGACCGGGACTAGCGGGGGGGACCACCGGGGAGCTGTTTTTT. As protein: CASSRRPGLAGGTTGELFF.

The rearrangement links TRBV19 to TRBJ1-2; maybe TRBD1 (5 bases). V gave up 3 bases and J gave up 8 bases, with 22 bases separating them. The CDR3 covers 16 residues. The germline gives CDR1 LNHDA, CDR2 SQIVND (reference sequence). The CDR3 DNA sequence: TGTGCCAGTAGTATTCAGGGCACCACGTTCTGGTGGGGCTACACCTTC. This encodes CASSIQGTTFWWGYTF. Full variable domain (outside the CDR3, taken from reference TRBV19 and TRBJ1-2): DGGITQSPKYLFRKEGQNVTLSCEQNLNHDAMYWYRQDPGQGLRLIYYSQIVNDFQKGDIAEGYSVSREKKESFPLTVTSAQKNPTAFYLCASSIQGTTFWWGYTFGSGTRLTVV.

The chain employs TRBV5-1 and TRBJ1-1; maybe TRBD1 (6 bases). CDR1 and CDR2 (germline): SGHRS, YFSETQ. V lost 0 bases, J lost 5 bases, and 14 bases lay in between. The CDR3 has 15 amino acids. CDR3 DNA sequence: TGCGCCAGCAGCTTGGACACAGGGAGGGTGACTGAAGCTTTCTTT. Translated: CASSLDTGRVTEAFF.

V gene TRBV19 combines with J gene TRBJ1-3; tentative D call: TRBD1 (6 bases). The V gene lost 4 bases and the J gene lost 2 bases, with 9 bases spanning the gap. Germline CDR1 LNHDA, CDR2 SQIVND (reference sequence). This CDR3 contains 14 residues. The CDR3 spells CASSNDRTGNTIYF. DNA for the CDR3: TGTGCCAGTAGTAACGACAGGACTGGAAACACCATATATTTT.